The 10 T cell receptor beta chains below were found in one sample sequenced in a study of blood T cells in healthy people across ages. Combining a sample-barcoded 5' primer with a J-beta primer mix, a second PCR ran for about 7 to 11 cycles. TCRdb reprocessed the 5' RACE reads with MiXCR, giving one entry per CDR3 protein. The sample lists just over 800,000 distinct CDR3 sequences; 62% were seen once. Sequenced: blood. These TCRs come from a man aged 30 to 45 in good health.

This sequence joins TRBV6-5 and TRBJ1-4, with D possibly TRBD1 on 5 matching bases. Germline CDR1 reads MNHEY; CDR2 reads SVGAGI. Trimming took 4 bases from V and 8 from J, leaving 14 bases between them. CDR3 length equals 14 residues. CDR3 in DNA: TGTGCCAGCAGTTGGGGCGGACTGGGCGAAAAACTGTTTTTT. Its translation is CASSWGGLGEKLFF.

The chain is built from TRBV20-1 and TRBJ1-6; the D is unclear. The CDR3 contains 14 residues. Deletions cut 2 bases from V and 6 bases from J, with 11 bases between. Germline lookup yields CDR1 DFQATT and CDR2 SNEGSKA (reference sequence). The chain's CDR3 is CSARRRISNSPLHF. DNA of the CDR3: TGCAGTGCTAGACGTCGGATTTCTAATTCACCCCTCCACTTT.

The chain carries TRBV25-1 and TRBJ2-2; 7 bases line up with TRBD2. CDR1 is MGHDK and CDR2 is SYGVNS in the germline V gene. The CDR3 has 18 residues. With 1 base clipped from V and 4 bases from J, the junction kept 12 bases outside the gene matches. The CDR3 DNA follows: TGTGCCAGCAGTGAATCTCCAGGCTGGGGGGGGAGCACCGGGGAGCTGTTTTTT. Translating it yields CASSESPGWGGSTGELFF.

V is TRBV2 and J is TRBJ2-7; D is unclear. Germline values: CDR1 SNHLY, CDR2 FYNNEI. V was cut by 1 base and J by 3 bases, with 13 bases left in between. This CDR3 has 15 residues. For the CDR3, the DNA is TGTGCCAGCAGTGAAGGACGGATCCCCTTCTACGAGCAGTACTTC. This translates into CASSEGRIPFYEQYF.

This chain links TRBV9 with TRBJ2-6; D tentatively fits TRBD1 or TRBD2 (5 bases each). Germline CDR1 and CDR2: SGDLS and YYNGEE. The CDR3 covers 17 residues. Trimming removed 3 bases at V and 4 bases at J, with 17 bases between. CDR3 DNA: TGTGCCAGCAGCGCTGGGGACCCCCCCATCGGGGCCAACGTCCTGACTTTC. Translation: CASSAGDPPIGANVLTF.

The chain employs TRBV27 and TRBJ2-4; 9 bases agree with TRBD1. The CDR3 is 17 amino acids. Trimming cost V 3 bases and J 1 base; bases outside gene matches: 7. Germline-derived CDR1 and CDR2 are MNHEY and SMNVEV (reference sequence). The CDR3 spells CASSFGTGTGAKNIQYF. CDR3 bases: TGTGCCAGCAGTTTCGGGACAGGGACGGGGGCCAAAAACATTCAGTACTTC.

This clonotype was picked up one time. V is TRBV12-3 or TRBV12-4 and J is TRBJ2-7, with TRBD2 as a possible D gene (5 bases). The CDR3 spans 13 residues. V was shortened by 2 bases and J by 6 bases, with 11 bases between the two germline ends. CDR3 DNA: TGTGCCAGCAGTTTATGGGAAAGCGGCGAGCAGTACTTC. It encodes CASSLWESGEQYF.

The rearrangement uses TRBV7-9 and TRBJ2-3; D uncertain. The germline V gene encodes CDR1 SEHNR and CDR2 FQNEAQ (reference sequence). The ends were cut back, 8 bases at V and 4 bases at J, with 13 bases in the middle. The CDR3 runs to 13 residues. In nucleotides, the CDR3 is TGTGCCAGCGACAAGCTGATCGCAGATACGCAGTATTTT. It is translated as CASDKLIADTQYF.

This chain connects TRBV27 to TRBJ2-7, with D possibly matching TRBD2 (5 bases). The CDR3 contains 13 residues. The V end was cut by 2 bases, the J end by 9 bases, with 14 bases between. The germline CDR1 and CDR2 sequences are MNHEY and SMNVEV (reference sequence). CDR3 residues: CASSLNQVAGQYF. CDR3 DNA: TGTGCCAGCAGTTTAAACCAGGTCGCGGGGCAGTACTTC.

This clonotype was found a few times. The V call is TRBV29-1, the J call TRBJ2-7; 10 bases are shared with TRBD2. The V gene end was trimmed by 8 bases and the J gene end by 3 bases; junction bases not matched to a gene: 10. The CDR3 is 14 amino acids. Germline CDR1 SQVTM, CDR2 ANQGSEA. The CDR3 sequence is CSIFIAGGGYEQYF. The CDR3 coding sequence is TGCAGCATTTTCATAGCGGGGGGCGGCTACGAGCAGTACTTC.